This T cell receptor (beta chain) was sequenced in a study of T cell changes during pregnancy in multiple sclerosis (dated by TCRdb to about 2019). A note on the overall study: The study looked at changes in the T cell repertoire across pregnancy in women with multiple sclerosis.

With regard to this clone: Which antigen it targets is not known. Base qualities are not provided; no much larger clone lies one nucleotide away.

The library was produced with the immunoSEQ multiplex PCR assay. TCRdb took over this immuneACCESS table, retaining in-frame rearrangements with V and J assigned. Such tables are incomplete; in checked studies, under half of the missing clones stem from an unresolved V gene, and the remainder is unexplained. This sample lists more than 35,000 clones; roughly 91% were detected once. The ten most abundant clones make up more than 5% of the sample. V sheds 6 bases and J sheds 3 bases, leaving 9 bases between their ends. The germline V gene (reference sequence) yields MNHEY for CDR1 and SMNVEV for CDR2. CDR3 length: 13 amino acids, cysteine to phenylalanine. This entry keeps only the CDR3 DNA: 39 bases, framed from base 1.

The sequence was obtained from a female donor in good health, enrolled as a control in a pregnancy study. Sample: CD8+ T cells from peripheral blood mononuclear cells, taken after pregnancy. The sequence is built from TRBV27 and TRBJ2-1; no D gene can be assigned with confidence. CDR3 region: CASSDTGYNEQFF. The DNA sequence reads TGTGCCAGCAGCGATACCGGCTACAATGAGCAGTTCTTC.